The 18 T cell receptor beta chains below all came from one sample that was sequenced in a study of PD-1 and CTLA-4 blockade in melanoma. Assay: immunoSEQ multiplex PCR; the TCRdb copy retains only in-frame clones and omits some. This table holds about 28,000 clones, around 90% found once. This sample comprised CD8+ T cells from peripheral blood, obtained before anti-PD-1 treatment. The receptor set was obtained from a human donor with melanoma.

This chain links TRBV3-1 (or the pseudogene TRBV3-2) with TRBJ2-3; D is ambiguous. Trimming left V 0 bases short and J 1 base short, with 8 bases between. The germline V gene encodes CDR1 LGHDT and CDR2 YNNKEL (reference sequence). The CDR3 has 15 residues. The CDR3 reads CASSQEARRTDTQYF. CDR3 in DNA: TGTGCCAGCAGCCAAGAGGCCCGGCGCACAGATACGCAGTATTTT.

The chain employs TRBV19 and TRBJ2-7, with 10 bases identical to TRBD2. Germline loops: CDR1 LNHDA, CDR2 SQIVND (reference sequence). The CDR3 has 18 residues. Germline trimming cut 5 bases from V and 2 bases from J; bases unmatched to any gene: 15. The CDR3: CASSLEQRVAGGPYEQYF. The CDR3 nucleotides are TGTGCCAGTAGTCTGGAACAACGGGTAGCGGGAGGTCCCTACGAGCAGTACTTC.

The chain combines TRBV6-4 with TRBJ1-1; D is ambiguous. The length of the CDR3 is 16 residues. The V and J ends lost 6 bases and 0 bases respectively, with 17 bases between them. Per the germline V gene, CDR1 is MRHNA and CDR2 is SNTAGT. The CDR3 spells CASSPNARTMNTEAFF. The CDR3 coding sequence is TGTGCCAGCAGCCCCAACGCCAGGACCATGAACACTGAAGCTTTCTTT.

The rearrangement links TRBV7-2 to TRBJ1-2; a weak D match, TRBD1 (5 bases). Germline V gives CDR1 SGHTA, CDR2 FQGNSA. The V gene lost 3 bases and the J gene lost 2 bases, with 7 bases spanning the gap. The length of the CDR3 is 13 residues. DNA of the CDR3: TGTGCCAGCAGCTTCGGGGGAAACTATGGCTACACCTTC. Its protein is CASSFGGNYGYTF.

This chain joins TRBV27 and TRBJ2-7, with D possibly matching TRBD2 (6 bases). V was shortened by 10 bases and J by 2 bases, with 15 bases between the two germline ends. CDR1 and CDR2 (germline): MNHEY, SMNVEV (reference sequence). CDR3 length equals 13 residues. This CDR3 reads CATRDFLAYEQYF. The CDR3 DNA is TGTGCCACCAGGGACTTCCTTGCCTACGAGCAGTACTTC.

The rearrangement joins TRBV29-1 to TRBJ2-1; a weak D match, TRBD1 (7 bases). The CDR3 totals 13 residues. Germline V gene data show CDR1 as SQVTM and CDR2 as ANQGSEA. The germline V and J ends were trimmed by 5 bases and 3 bases, with 11 bases remaining between them. The CDR3 region is CSVPQGGYNEQFF. CDR3 DNA sequence: TGCAGCGTTCCCCAGGGGGGCTACAATGAGCAGTTCTTC.

The rearrangement uses TRBV7-3 and TRBJ2-1; D possibly corresponds to TRBD2 (5 bases). Trimming removed 3 bases at V and 0 bases at J, with 15 bases between. The CDR3 runs 17 residues. Germline V gives CDR1 SGHTA, CDR2 FQGTGA. CDR3 region: CASSLGSGGSSYNEQFF. As DNA, the CDR3 is TGTGCCAGCAGCTTGGGAAGCGGAGGAAGCTCCTACAATGAGCAGTTCTTC.

V usage is TRBV29-1 and J usage is TRBJ1-4, with D possibly being TRBD1 (5 bases). CDR3 length: 11 amino acids. CDR1 SQVTM and CDR2 ANQGSEA come from the germline V gene. Trimming shortened V by 6 bases and J by 12 bases, and 14 bases separated the two germline ends. In DNA, the CDR3 is TGCAGCGTCGCCTTCCGAGGGGAACTGTTTTTT. Amino acids: CSVAFRGELFF.

The chain recombines TRBV9 with TRBJ2-5; TRBD2 matches at 7 bases. Per germline, CDR1 SGDLS and CDR2 YYNGEE. The CDR3 spans 14 residues. V lost 3 bases, J lost 3 bases, and 5 bases stayed unmatched. DNA for the CDR3: TGTGCCAGCAGCGGCCGGGACTATGAAGAGACCCAGTACTTC. This gives the protein CASSGRDYEETQYF.

V gene TRBV27 combines with J gene TRBJ1-2; possibly TRBD1 for D (5 bases). The CDR3 loop spans 15 amino acids. V lost 5 bases to trimming and J lost 2 bases, with 15 bases between them. Germline V gene data show CDR1 as MNHEY and CDR2 as SMNVEV (reference sequence). CDR3 nucleotides: TGTGCCAGCAGTCCCAGGGACGGGGGGAACTATGGCTACACCTTC. Amino acid sequence: CASSPRDGGNYGYTF.

The chain uses TRBV19 and TRBJ1-1; D not resolved. CDR1 is LNHDA, CDR2 SQIVND, per germline (reference sequence). CDR3 size: 12 residues. The germline V and J ends were trimmed by 4 bases and 1 base, with 4 bases remaining between them. The CDR3 nucleotides are TGTGCCAGTAGTACCCGGAACACTGAAGCTTTCTTT. Translated: CASSTRNTEAFF.

V and J are TRBV5-1 and TRBJ2-5; D is unclear. V shed 2 bases and J shed 1 base, with 18 bases lying between them. The CDR3 covers 17 residues. Germline-derived CDR1 and CDR2 are SGHRS and YFSETQ. Here the CDR3 reads CASSFDIASQTQETQYF. As DNA, the CDR3 is TGCGCCAGCAGCTTTGACATCGCCTCTCAGACCCAAGAGACCCAGTACTTC.

This chain uses TRBV2 with TRBJ2-7, with 8 bases matching TRBD1. Germline V gene sequence: CDR1 SNHLY, CDR2 FYNNEI. V shed 5 bases, J shed 2 bases, and the junction held 8 bases outside the gene matches. The CDR3 has 15 residues. CDR3 region: CASSKPGQDPYEQYF. The CDR3 region has the DNA TGTGCCAGCAGTAAACCGGGACAGGACCCCTACGAGCAGTACTTC.

This chain links TRBV11-2 with TRBJ2-1; the match to TRBD2 covers 10 bases. CDR1 SGHAT and CDR2 FQNNGV come from the germline V gene. V lost 1 base, J lost 8 bases, and 2 bases stayed unmatched. The CDR3 sequence is 14 residues long. CDR3 nucleotide sequence: TGTGCCAGCAGCTTAGCTAGCGGGAGACATGAGCAGTTCTTC. Translating gives CASSLASGRHEQFF.

The chain uses TRBV14 and TRBJ2-7; 8 positions match TRBD2. Germline CDR1 is SGHDN and CDR2 is FVKESK. This CDR3 comprises 17 residues. V dropped 4 bases and J dropped 5; count of bases not matched to a gene: 16. For the CDR3, the DNA is TGTGCCAGCAGCCCCTCGACGGGGGGGAAGCCGTGGAACGAGCAGTACTTC. Its translation is CASSPSTGGKPWNEQYF.

The chain combines TRBV7-9 with TRBJ2-1; D gene ambiguous. Germline V CDR1 and CDR2: SEHNR, FQNEAQ (reference sequence). The CDR3 has 13 residues. Deletions cut 5 bases from V and 5 bases from J, with 10 bases between. CDR3: CASSPPENNEQFF. In nucleotides, the CDR3 is TGTGCCAGCAGCCCGCCCGAGAACAATGAGCAGTTCTTC.

The CDR3 loop is CASSLAGEQYF. CDR3 nucleotide sequence: TGCGCCAGCAGCTTGGCTGGCGAGCAGTACTTC. J is TRBJ2-7 and V is TRBV5-1; no clear D gene. With 0 bases removed from V and 6 bases from J, the gap between germline ends came to 4 bases. Per the germline V gene, CDR1 is SGHRS and CDR2 is YFSETQ. The CDR3 spans 11 residues. The variable domain in full, completed from reference TRBV5-1 and TRBJ2-7, reads KAGVTQTPRYLIKTRGQQVTLSCSPISGHRSVSWYQQTPGQGLQFLFEYFSETQRNKGNFPGRFSGRQFSNSRSEMNVSTLELGDSALYLCASSLAGEQYFGPGTRLTVT.

The chain uses TRBV6-5 and TRBJ1-5, with a weak D call TRBD1 (6 bases). CDR1 and CDR2 from the germline V gene are MNHEY and SVGAGI. V shed 5 bases and J shed 7 bases, with 12 bases lying between them. This CDR3 has 13 residues. CDR3 region: CASSRGVGQPQHF. As DNA, the CDR3 is TGTGCCAGCAGTAGGGGGGTAGGGCAGCCCCAGCATTTT.